Listed here is a single TCR beta chain. V shed 4 bases and J 8 bases; nucleotides not matched to a gene: 8. This CDR3 region has 14 residues. Per germline, CDR1 SGHNT and CDR2 YYREEE (reference sequence). Repertoires were generated with immunoSEQ multiplex PCR, while TCRdb's copy carries only in-frame clones and drops some. Counted here are approximately 260,000 clones, around 84% occurring once; the ten biggest clones make up roughly 4%. The data derive from a study of blood T cell repertoires in COVID-19. Turning to the study itself: PBMCs, B-cell-depleted T cells, or T cells were the source of the cDNA or gDNA that made up the material.

This TCR was sampled from a man aged 25-45 years with acute COVID-19. The chain carries TRBV5-4 and TRBJ1-4, with 7 bases lining up with TRBD1. The specimen sequenced was PBMCs or T cells enriched from blood (not recorded which). CDR3 in DNA: TGTGCCAGCAGCCTTCAGACAGGGCCCGAAAAACTGTTTTTT. Amino acids: CASSLQTGPEKLFF. Together with reference TRBV5-4 and TRBJ1-4, the CDR3 gives the full variable domain: ETGVTQSPTHLIKTRGQQVTLRCSSQSGHNTVSWYQQALGQGPQFIFQYYREEENGRGNFPPRFSGLQFPNYSSELNVNALELDDSALYLCASSLQTGPEKLFFGSGTQLSVL.